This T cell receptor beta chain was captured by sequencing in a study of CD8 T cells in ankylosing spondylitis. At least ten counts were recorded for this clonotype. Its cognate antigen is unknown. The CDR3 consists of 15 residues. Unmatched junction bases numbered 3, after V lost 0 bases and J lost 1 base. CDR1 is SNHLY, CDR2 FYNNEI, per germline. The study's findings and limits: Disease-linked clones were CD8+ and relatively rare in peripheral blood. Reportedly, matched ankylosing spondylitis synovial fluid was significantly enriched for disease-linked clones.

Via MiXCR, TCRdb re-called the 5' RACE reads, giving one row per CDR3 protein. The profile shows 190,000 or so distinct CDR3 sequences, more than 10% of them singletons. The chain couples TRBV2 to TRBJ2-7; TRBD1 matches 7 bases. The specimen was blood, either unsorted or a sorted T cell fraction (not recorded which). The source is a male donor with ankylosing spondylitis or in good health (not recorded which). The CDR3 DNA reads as TGTGCCAGCAGTGAAGCGGGGACAGCATCCTACGAGCAGTACTTC. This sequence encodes CASSEAGTASYEQYF.